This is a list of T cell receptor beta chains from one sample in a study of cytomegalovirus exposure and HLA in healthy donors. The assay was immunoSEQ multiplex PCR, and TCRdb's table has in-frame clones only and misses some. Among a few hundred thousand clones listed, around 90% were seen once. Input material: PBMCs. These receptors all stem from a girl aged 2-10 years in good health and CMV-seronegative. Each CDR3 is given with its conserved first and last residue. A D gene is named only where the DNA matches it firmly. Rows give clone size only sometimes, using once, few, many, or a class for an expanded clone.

TGTGCCAGCAGGCCCTTCGGGTTGAACACTGAAGCTTTCTTT	CASRPFGLNTEAFF	TRBJ1-1	NA	NA	TRBV6-1
TGTGCCAGCACCCTTAGCGGCGAGCAGTTCTTC	CASTLSGEQFF	TRBJ2-1	NA	NA	TRBV7-6
TGTGCCAGCAGGGAGGGGGGGCGGGCCAAAAACATTCAGTACTTC	CASREGGRAKNIQYF	TRBJ2-4	NA	NA	TRBV2
TGTGCCAGCAGCCCAGGAATCACCTACAATGAGCAGTTCTTC	CASSPGITYNEQFF	TRBJ2-1	NA	NA	TRBV27
TGTGCCAGCAGCCCAGGACAGGGAACAGATACGCAGTATTTT	CASSPGQGTDTQYF	TRBJ2-3	few	TRBD1	TRBV9
TGTGCCAGCAGCTTGCGGCTAGCGGGGGGGCCTAATGCAGATACGCAGTATTTT	CASSLRLAGGPNADTQYF	TRBJ2-3	NA	TRBD2	TRBV7-9
TGTGCCAGCTCACTTCTTGCGAAATCCCGCCCGTACAATGAGCAGTTCTTC	CASSLLAKSRPYNEQFF	TRBJ2-1	NA	NA	TRBV18
TGTGCCAGCAGCCCTCCGGGCAATCAGCCCCAGCATTTT	CASSPPGNQPQHF	TRBJ1-5	once	NA	TRBV6-6
TGTGCCAGCAGTGAAGGGGGACAAGTCTACGAGCAGTACTTC	CASSEGGQVYEQYF	TRBJ2-7	NA	NA	TRBV6-1
TGTGCCAGCAGTGAAGCGCACGGGACAGCTGCCTATGGCTACACCTTC	CASSEAHGTAAYGYTF	TRBJ1-2	NA	TRBD1	TRBV6-1
TGCAGCGGTGTAGTTGGCCAGCGCAATGAGCAGTTCTTC	CSGVVGQRNEQFF	TRBJ2-1	NA	NA	TRBV29-1
TGTGCCAGCCGATCAGGATTTGTCACAGATACGCAGTATTTT	CASRSGFVTDTQYF	TRBJ2-3	NA	NA	TRBV2
TGTGCAAGTCGCTTAGCGCTTGAGGTGACTAGCGGGAGGGCCTGGGGTAGCACCGGGGAGCTGTTTTTT	CASRLALEVTSGRAWGSTGELFF	TRBJ2-2	once	NA	TRBV12-2
TGTGCCACCAGCCCCCGTGAACCGGGAGGTTACGAGCAGTACTTC	CATSPREPGGYEQYF	TRBJ2-7	NA	TRBD2	TRBV15
TGTGCCAGCAGCCCTCGGGAGGGGGACTATGGCTACACCTTC	CASSPREGDYGYTF	TRBJ1-2	NA	NA	TRBV7-8
TGCAGCGCCTCCGAAGCTTTCTTT	CSASEAFF	TRBJ1-1	NA	NA	TRBV29-1
TGTGCCAGCAGCTTGGTGGGGGCACAGGGTAATTCACCCCTCCACTTT	CASSLVGAQGNSPLHF	TRBJ1-6	NA	NA	TRBV5-6
TGTGCCAGCATCCCGACCTTGGGACTAGCGTTCGAGCAGTACTTC	CASIPTLGLAFEQYF	TRBJ2-7	NA	TRBD2	TRBV2
TGTGCCAGCAGCTTAGTAAGGGGCGGGAAGGCCACAGATACGCAGTATTTT	CASSLVRGGKATDTQYF	TRBJ2-3	NA	NA	TRBV13
TGTGCCAGCAGCAAAGCTCTCCAAGAGACCCAGTACTTC	CASSKALQETQYF	TRBJ2-5	NA	NA	TRBV21-1
TGTGCCAGCACCTTCGTTCGAGGCCCCCCATGGGGCGAGCAGTACTTC	CASTFVRGPPWGEQYF	TRBJ2-7	NA	NA	TRBV5-6
TGCGCCAGCAGCCAAAGCCGGGACTACTACTACGAGCAGTACTTC	CASSQSRDYYYEQYF	TRBJ2-7	NA	TRBD2	TRBV10-1
TGCGCCAGCAGCTTCGACAGTGCCTTGGGAAAACTGTTTTTT	CASSFDSALGKLFF	TRBJ1-4	once	NA	TRBV5-1
TGTGCCAGCAGCCGTACGGCGGGACTGCTCTCTGGAAACACCATATATTTT	CASSRTAGLLSGNTIYF	TRBJ1-3	NA	NA	TRBV7-9
TGTGCCAGCACCCCCGAGCAGGGTGACATTCAGTACTTC	CASTPEQGDIQYF	TRBJ2-4	NA	NA	TRBV6-5
TGTGCCAGCAGCTTAGTGGGGGCAGGTGACACTGAAGCTTTCTTT	CASSLVGAGDTEAFF	TRBJ1-1	NA	NA	TRBV7-9
TGTGCCAGCCAAAGGCCGGGACAGGGGGCCTACGAGCAGTACTTC	CASQRPGQGAYEQYF	TRBJ2-7	NA	TRBD1	TRBV2
TGTGCCAGCCAGGGGAGCATACCACAAGAGACCCAGTACTTC	CASQGSIPQETQYF	TRBJ2-5	NA	NA	TRBV2
TGTGCCAGCAGTCAGACATGGGATGAGCAGTTCTTC	CASSQTWDEQFF	TRBJ2-1	NA	NA	TRBV6-5
TGTGCCATCAGTGAGGGAGGGACAGCCTACGAGCAGTACTTC	CAISEGGTAYEQYF	TRBJ2-7	once	NA	TRBV10-3
TGCAGTGCACCATCTATGGGGAGGTGGTATTTT	CSAPSMGRWYF	TRBJ2-3	NA	NA	TRBV20-1
TGCGCCAGCAGCTTGGTGGACAGGACCTACAATGAGCAGTTCTTC	CASSLVDRTYNEQFF	TRBJ2-1	NA	TRBD1	TRBV5-1
TGTGCCAGCAGTGAAAGGAAGGGCGGGTACCAAGAGACCCAGTACTTC	CASSERKGGYQETQYF	TRBJ2-5	NA	NA	TRBV25-1
TGTGCCAGCAGCCTATCGGGTTTCGGAAACACCATATATTTT	CASSLSGFGNTIYF	TRBJ1-3	NA	NA	TRBV7-9